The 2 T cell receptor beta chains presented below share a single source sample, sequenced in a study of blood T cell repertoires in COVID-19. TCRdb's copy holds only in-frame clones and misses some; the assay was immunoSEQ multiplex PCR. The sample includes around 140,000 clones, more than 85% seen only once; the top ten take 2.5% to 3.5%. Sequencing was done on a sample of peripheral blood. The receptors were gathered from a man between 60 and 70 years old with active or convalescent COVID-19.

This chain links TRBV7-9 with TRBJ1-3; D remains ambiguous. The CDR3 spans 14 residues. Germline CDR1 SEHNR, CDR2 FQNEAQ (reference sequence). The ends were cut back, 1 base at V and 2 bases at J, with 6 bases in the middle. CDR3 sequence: CASSLGGTGNTIYF. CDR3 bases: TGTGCCAGCAGCTTAGGAGGAACTGGAAACACCATATATTTT.

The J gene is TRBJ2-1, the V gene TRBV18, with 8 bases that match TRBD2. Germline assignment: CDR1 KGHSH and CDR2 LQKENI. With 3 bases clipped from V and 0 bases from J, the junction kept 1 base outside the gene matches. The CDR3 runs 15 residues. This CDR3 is CASSPGLDSYNEQFF. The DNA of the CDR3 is TGTGCCAGCTCACCGGGACTAGACTCCTACAATGAGCAGTTCTTC.